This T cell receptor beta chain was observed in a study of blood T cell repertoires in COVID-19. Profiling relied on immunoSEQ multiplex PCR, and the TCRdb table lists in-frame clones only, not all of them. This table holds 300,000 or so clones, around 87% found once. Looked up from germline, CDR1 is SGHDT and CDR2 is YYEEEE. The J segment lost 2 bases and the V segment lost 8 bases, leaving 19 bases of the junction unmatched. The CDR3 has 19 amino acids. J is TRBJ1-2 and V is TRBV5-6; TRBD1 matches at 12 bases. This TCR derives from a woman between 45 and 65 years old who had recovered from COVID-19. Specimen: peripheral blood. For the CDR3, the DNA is TGTGCCAGTACTACATTCCGGGACAGGGGGCCTAACAGCAACTATGGCTACACCTTC. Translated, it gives CASTTFRDRGPNSNYGYTF.